This T cell receptor beta chain was observed in a study of OX40 agonist ivuxolimab in advanced cancers. Study in general: Aged about 20 to 85 with a mean of about 63 years, they were 82.7% male. The study, taken as a whole, reports: Among the lowest levels of clonal expansion were found in partial responders at 0.1-3.0 mg/kg.

Sequencing used immunoSEQ multiplex PCR; TCRdb keeps in-frame clones, though not all of them. This sample carries some 64,000 clones, roughly 83% of them seen once, and the ten largest clones take 0.7%. A note on this clone: What it recognizes is unknown.

Germline V gives CDR1 SGHNT, CDR2 YYREEE (reference sequence). This CDR3 spans 14 amino acids. The germline V and J ends were trimmed by 3 bases and 0 bases, with 9 bases remaining between them. V is TRBV5-4 and J is TRBJ1-2; a weak D match, TRBD1 (5 bases). This TCR came from an adult with an advanced solid tumor such as melanoma, head and neck, liver or kidney cancer. The sample was CD4+ or CD8+ T cells sorted from blood, taken in a trial of the OX40 agonist ivuxolimab. The chain's CDR3 is CASSWARANYGYTF. The CDR3 DNA is TGTGCCAGCAGCTGGGCCAGGGCTAACTATGGCTACACCTTC.